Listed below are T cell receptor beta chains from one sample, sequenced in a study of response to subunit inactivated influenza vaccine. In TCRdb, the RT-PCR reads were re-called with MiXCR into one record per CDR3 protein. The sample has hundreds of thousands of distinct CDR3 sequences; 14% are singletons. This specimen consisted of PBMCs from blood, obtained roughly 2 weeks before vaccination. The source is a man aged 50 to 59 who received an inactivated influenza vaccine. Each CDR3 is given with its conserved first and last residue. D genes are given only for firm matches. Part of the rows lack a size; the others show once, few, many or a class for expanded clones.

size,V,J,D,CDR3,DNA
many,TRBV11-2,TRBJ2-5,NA,CASSSYQETQYF,TGTGCCAGCAGCTCCTACCAAGAGACCCAGTACTTC
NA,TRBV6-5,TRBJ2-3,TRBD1,CASRERGQASGGQYF,TGTGCCAGCAGGGAACGGGGACAGGCGAGTGGTGGGCAGTATTTT
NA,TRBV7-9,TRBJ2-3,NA,CASSPGPTSTDTQYF,TGTGCCAGCAGCCCAGGGCCTACTAGCACAGATACGCAGTATTTT
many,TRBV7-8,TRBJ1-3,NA,CASSFDPAGNTIYF,TGTGCCAGCAGCTTCGACCCGGCTGGAAACACCATATATTTT
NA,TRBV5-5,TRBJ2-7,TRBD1,CASSGRDSRPYEQYF,TGTGCCAGCAGCGGCCGGGACAGCCGACCCTACGAGCAGTACTTC
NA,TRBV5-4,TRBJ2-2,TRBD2,CASSRTSGGPGGELFF,TGTGCCAGCAGCCGGACTAGCGGGGGGCCCGGCGGGGAGCTGTTTTTT
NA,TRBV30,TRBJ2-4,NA,CAWSVNRGNIQYF,TGTGCCTGGAGTGTGAACAGAGGAAACATTCAGTACTTC
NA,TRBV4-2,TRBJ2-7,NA,CASSLSGTDSYEQYF,TGTGCCAGCAGCCTATCCGGGACGGACTCCTACGAGCAGTACTTC
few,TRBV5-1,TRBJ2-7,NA,CASSLEAGITSYEQYF,TGCGCCAGCAGCTTGGAGGCAGGGATAACGTCCTACGAGCAGTACTTC
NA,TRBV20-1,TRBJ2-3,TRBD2,CSATLIGGSDTQYF,TGCAGTGCTACCTTAATCGGGGGGTCAGATACGCAGTATTTT
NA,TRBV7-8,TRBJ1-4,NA,CASSLEGSNEKLFF,TGTGCCAGCAGCTTAGAAGGCAGTAATGAAAAACTGTTTTTT
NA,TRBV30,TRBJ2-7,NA,CAWSVLGFEQYF,TGTGCCTGGAGTGTATTGGGATTCGAGCAGTACTTC
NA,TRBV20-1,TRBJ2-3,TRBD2,CSADQLAGTTDTQYF,TGCAGTGCTGACCAACTAGCGGGAACTACAGATACGCAGTATTTT
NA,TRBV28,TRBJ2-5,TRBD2,CASRHGSSGQETQYF,TGTGCCAGCAGACACGGGAGTAGCGGGCAAGAGACCCAGTACTTC
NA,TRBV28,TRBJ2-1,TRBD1,CASSSPGQTSSYNEQFF,TGTGCCAGCAGTTCACCGGGACAGACGAGCTCCTACAATGAGCAGTTCTTC
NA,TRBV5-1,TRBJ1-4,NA,CASSGGRTGTNEKLFF,TGCGCCAGCAGCGGAGGCCGAACAGGGACTAATGAAAAACTGTTTTTT
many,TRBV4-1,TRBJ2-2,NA,CASSQLGITGELFF,TGCGCCAGCAGCCAATTAGGGATCACCGGGGAGCTGTTTTTT
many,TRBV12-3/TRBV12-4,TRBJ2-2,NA,CASRAAGGSGELFF,TGTGCCAGCAGGGCTGCCGGGGGATCGGGGGAGCTGTTTTTT
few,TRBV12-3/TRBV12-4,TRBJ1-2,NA,CASSLGGGKFNYGYTF,TGTGCCAGCAGCCTCGGCGGAGGGAAATTTAACTATGGCTACACCTTC
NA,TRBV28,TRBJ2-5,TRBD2,CASIRTSGRGETQYF,TGTGCCAGCATCCGGACTAGCGGGAGGGGAGAGACCCAGTACTTC
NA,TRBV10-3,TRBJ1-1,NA,CAISDGGGQEAFF,TGTGCCATCAGTGATGGGGGGGGACAAGAAGCTTTCTTT
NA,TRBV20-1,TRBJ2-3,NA,CSARRPNSPDTQYF,TGCAGTGCTAGACGGCCTAATTCCCCAGATACGCAGTATTTT
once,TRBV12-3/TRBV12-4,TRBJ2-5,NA,CASSLLGGGRETQYF,TGTGCCAGCAGTTTGCTCGGCGGGGGCCGGGAGACCCAGTACTTC
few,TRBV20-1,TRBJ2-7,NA,CSARGGDMSYEQYF,TGCAGTGCTAGAGGGGGGGACATGTCCTACGAGCAGTACTTC
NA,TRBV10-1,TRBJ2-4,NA,CASSDATKNIQYF,TGCGCCAGCAGTGATGCGACCAAAAACATTCAGTACTTC
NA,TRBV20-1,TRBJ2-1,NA,CSAHHYNEQFF,TGCAGTGCCCACCACTACAATGAGCAGTTCTTC